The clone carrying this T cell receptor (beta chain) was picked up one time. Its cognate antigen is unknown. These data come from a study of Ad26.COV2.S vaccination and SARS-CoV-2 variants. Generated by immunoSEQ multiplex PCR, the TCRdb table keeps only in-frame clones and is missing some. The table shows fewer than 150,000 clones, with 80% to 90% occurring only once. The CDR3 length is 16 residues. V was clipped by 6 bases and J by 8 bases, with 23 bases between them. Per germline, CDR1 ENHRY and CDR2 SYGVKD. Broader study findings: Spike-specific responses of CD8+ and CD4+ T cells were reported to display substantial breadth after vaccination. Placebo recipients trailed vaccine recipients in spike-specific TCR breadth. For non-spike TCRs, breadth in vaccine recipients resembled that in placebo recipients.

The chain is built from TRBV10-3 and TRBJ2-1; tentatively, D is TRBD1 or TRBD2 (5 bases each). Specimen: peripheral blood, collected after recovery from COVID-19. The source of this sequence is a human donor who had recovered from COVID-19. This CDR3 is CAIRSSRDPTIHEQFF. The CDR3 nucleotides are TGTGCCATCAGATCTTCCCGGGACCCTACGATCCATGAGCAGTTCTTC.